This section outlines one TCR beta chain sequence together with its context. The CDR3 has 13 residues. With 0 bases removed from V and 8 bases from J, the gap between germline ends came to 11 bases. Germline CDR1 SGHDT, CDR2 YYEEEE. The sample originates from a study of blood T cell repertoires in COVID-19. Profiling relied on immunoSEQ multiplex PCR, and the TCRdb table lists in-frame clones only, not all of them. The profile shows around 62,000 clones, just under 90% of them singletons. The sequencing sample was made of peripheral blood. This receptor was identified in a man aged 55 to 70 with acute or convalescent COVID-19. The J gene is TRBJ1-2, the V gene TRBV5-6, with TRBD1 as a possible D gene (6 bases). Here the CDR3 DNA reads TGTGCCAGCAGCTTGGAGGGCAGGGGAGGCTACACCTTC. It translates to CASSLEGRGGYTF.